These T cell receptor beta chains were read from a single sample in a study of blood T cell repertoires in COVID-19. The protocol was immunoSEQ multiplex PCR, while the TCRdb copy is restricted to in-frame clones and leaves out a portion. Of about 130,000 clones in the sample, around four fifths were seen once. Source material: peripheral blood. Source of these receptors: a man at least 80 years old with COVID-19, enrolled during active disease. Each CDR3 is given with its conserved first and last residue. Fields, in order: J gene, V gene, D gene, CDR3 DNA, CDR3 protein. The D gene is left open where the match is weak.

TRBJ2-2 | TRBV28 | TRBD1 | TGTGCCGCACCGGGACAGGGGTACACCGGGGAGCTGTTTTTT | CAAPGQGYTGELFF
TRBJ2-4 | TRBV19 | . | TGTGCCAGTAGTTTAACCGGGACTCGGAAAAACATTCAGTACTTC | CASSLTGTRKNIQYF
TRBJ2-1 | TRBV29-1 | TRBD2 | TGCAGCGTTGAGAGGGGACTAGCGGACAATGAGCAGTTCTTC | CSVERGLADNEQFF
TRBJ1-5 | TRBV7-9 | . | TGTGCCAGCACCGACGGGGGACAGCCCCAGCATTTT | CASTDGGQPQHF
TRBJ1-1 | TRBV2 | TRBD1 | TGTGCCAGCAGTGAGACAGGGGGTATTACTGAAGCTTTCTTT | CASSETGGITEAFF
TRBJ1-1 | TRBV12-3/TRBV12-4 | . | TGTGCCAGCAGCCCAGGGCCTGTCCCTGAAGCTTTCTTT | CASSPGPVPEAFF
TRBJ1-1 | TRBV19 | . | TGTGCCAGTAGTAGTGCGGGGGGCACTGAAGCTTTCTTT | CASSSAGGTEAFF
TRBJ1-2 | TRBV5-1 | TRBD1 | TGCGCCAGCAGCTTGGCAGTTGCCGGGACAGGGGACGGCTACACCTTC | CASSLAVAGTGDGYTF
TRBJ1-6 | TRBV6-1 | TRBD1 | TGTGCCAGCAGTGAAAAGGGGGCGAATTCACCCCTCCACTTT | CASSEKGANSPLHF
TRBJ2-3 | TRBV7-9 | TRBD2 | TGTGCCAGCAGCCCAGGAGCGGGAGGGCCGGAAGATACGCAGTATTTT | CASSPGAGGPEDTQYF
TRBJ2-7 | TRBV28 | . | TGTGCCAGCAGTTTTTTTGGGGGGGCCTCCTACGAGCAGTACTTC | CASSFFGGASYEQYF
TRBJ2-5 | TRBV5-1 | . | TGCGCCAGCAGGGCTAGCGTTCAAGAGACCCAGTACTTC | CASRASVQETQYF